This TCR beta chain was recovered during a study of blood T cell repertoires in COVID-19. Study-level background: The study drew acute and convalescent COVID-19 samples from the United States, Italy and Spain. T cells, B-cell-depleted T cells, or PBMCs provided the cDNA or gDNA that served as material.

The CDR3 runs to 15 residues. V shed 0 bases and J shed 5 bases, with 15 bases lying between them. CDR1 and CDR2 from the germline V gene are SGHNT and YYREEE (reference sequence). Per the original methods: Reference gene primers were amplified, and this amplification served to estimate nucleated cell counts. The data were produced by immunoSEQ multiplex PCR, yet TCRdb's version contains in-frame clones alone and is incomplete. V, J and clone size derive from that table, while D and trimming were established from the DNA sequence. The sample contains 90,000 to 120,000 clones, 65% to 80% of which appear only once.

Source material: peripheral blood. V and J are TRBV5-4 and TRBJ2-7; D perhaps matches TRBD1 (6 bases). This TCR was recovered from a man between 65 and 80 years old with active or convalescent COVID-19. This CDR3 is CASSLVKAGADEQYF. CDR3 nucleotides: TGTGCCAGCAGCTTGGTGAAGGCAGGGGCCGACGAGCAGTACTTC.